This TCR beta chain was captured in a study of cytomegalovirus exposure and HLA in healthy donors. PCR employed 60 Vbeta and 13 Jbeta primers. Here immunoSEQ multiplex PCR was the method, and the copy in TCRdb shows in-frame clones only, minus some. Of roughly 200,000 clones listed, around 78% are singletons. This CDR3 has 15 amino acids. CDR1 SGHTA and CDR2 FQGNSA come from the germline V gene. The ends lost 5 bases at V and 2 bases at J; junction bases unmatched: 8. This clone appeared a single time. The sequence was collected from a man aged 30-40 years in good health and CMV-seronegative. The source material was PBMCs. The chain recombines TRBV7-2 with TRBJ2-5, with 7 bases fitting TRBD2. The CDR3 bases are TGTGCCAGCAGCCTGGGAGGGGCCATACAAGAGACCCAGTACTTC. It translates to CASSLGGAIQETQYF.